The 8 T cell receptor beta chains below all came from one sample that was sequenced in a study of regulatory dendritic cells for organ transplantation. Assay used: immunoSEQ multiplex PCR; TCRdb lists only in-frame clones, some missing. The sample lists about 29,000 clones; about 75% were seen once. The sequenced material came from memory CD4+ T cells from blood. Subset defined: CD45RO+ memory T cells. The receptors originated from a human donor in good health.

The V and J genes are TRBV7-9 and TRBJ1-2; possible D gene TRBD1, 5 bases. The V gene's germline CDR1 is SEHNR and CDR2 FQNEAQ (reference sequence). CDR3 size: 14 residues. V was cut by 1 base and J by 6 bases, with 12 bases left in between. CDR3 sequence reads: CASSLGLWGDGYTF. CDR3 DNA sequence: TGTGCCAGCAGCTTAGGGCTGTGGGGCGATGGCTACACCTTC.

The sample holds a few counts of this clone. The chain recombines TRBV30 with TRBJ1-2, with D unresolved. This CDR3 region has 12 residues. Trimming cost V 3 bases and J 6 bases, with 11 bases left between them. The V gene's germline CDR1 is GTSNPN and CDR2 SVGIG (reference sequence). The CDR3 reads CAWSLTSNGYTF. The CDR3 DNA is TGTGCCTGGAGCTTAACCAGTAATGGCTACACCTTC. Combining the CDR3 with reference TRBV30 and TRBJ1-2 gives the whole variable domain SQTIHQWPATLVQPVGSPLSLECTVEGTSNPNLYWYRQAAGRGLQLLFYSVGIGQISSEVPQNLSASRPQDRQFILSSKKLLLSDSGFYLCAWSLTSNGYTFGSGTRLTVV.

The chain has TRBV6-4 and TRBJ2-1; a weak D match, TRBD2 (6 bases). This CDR3 is built from 13 residues. V was clipped by 6 bases and J by 5 bases, with 11 bases between them. Germline CDR1 is MRHNA and CDR2 is SNTAGT. For the CDR3, the DNA is TGTGCCAGCAGCGCGGACTACCACAATGAGCAGTTCTTC. This translates into CASSADYHNEQFF.

The chain recombines TRBV7-6 with TRBJ1-5; unclear D gene. There are 13 residues in the CDR3. Germline V gives CDR1 SGHVS, CDR2 FNYEAQ. The V end was cut by 3 bases, the J end by 5 bases, with 8 bases between. Here the CDR3 DNA reads TGTGCCAGCAGCTTCGACGGTTATCAGCCCCAGCATTTT. It is translated as CASSFDGYQPQHF.

The rearrangement links TRBV5-1 to TRBJ2-2; 7 positions agree with TRBD2. V lost 0 bases to trimming and J lost 2 bases; unmatched junction nucleotides: 4. The length of the CDR3 is 16 residues. Germline CDR1 reads SGHRS; CDR2 reads YFSETQ. CDR3 in amino acids: CASSLGGRDNTGELFF. For the CDR3, the DNA is TGCGCCAGCAGCTTGGGAGGGAGGGACAACACCGGGGAGCTGTTTTTT.

This chain's CDR3 is CASSLMRDSREQYF. Here the CDR3 DNA reads TGTGCCAGCAGCTTAATGAGGGATTCGAGGGAGCAGTACTTC. This rearrangement joins TRBV7-2 to TRBJ2-7; D possibly corresponds to TRBD2 (5 bases). CDR3 length: 14 residues. Germline V gives CDR1 SGHTA, CDR2 FQGNSA. Trimming cost V 2 bases and J 7 bases, with 15 bases left between them.

There are a few counts of this clone. The chain links TRBV4-2 to TRBJ1-1; the D is unclear. Trimming left V 1 base short and J 8 bases short, with 14 bases between. Germline V gene data show CDR1 as LGHNA and CDR2 as YNFKEQ. The length of the CDR3 is 14 residues. CDR3 in amino acids: CASSQVAGGAEAFF. CDR3 bases: TGTGCCAGCAGCCAAGTAGCAGGCGGCGCGGAAGCTTTCTTT.

V gene TRBV7-2 combines with J gene TRBJ2-3; D remains ambiguous. This CDR3 is 12 amino acids long. The germline V and J ends were trimmed by 2 bases and 2 bases, with 2 bases remaining between them. Germline lookup yields CDR1 SGHTA and CDR2 FQGNSA. For the CDR3, the DNA is TGTGCCAGCAGCTTATCCACAGATACGCAGTATTTT. Amino acid sequence: CASSLSTDTQYF.